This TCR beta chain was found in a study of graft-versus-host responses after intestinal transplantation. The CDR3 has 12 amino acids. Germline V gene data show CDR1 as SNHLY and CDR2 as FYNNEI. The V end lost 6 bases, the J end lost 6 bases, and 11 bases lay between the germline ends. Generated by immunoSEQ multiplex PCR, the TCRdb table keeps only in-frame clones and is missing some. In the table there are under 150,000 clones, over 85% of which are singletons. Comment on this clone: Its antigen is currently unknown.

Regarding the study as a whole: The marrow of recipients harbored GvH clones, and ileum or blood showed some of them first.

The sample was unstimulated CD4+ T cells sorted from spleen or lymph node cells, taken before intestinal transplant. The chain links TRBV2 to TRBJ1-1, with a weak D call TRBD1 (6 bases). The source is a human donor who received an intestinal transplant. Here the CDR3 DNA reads TGTGCCAGCAGGGCGGACAGCTCTGAAGCTTTCTTT. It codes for CASRADSSEAFF. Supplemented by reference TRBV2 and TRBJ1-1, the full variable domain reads EPEVTQTPSHQVTQMGQEVILRCVPISNHLYFYWYRQILGQKVEFLVSFYNNEISEKSEIFDDQFSVERPDGSNFTLKIRSTKLEDSAMYFCASRADSSEAFFGQGTRLTVV.